What follows are 15 T cell receptor beta chains derived from one specimen sequenced in a study of blood T cell repertoires in COVID-19. Profiling relied on immunoSEQ multiplex PCR, and the TCRdb table lists in-frame clones only, not all of them. This table holds about 210,000 clones, 80% to 90% found once. Sample: peripheral blood. The receptors were sampled from a woman aged 40 to 50 with active or convalescent COVID-19.

The genes are TRBV5-1 and TRBJ2-5; TRBD1 matches at 7 bases. The V segment lost 2 bases and the J segment 3 bases; nucleotides outside the gene matches: 4. This CDR3 contains 14 residues. The germline gives CDR1 SGHRS, CDR2 YFSETQ. The CDR3 DNA reads TGCGCCAGCAGCTTAAGGGGGCTTGAAGAGACCCAGTACTTC. It is translated as CASSLRGLEETQYF.

The chain is built from TRBV3-1 (or the pseudogene TRBV3-2) and TRBJ2-7; TRBD1 agrees at 9 bases. The germline V gene has CDR1 LGHDT and CDR2 YNNKEL (reference sequence). The trim removed 7 bases at V and 5 bases at J, leaving 12 bases unmatched. The CDR3 contains 15 residues. The CDR3 loop is CASNRQGGGGHEQYF. As DNA, the CDR3 is TGTGCCAGCAACCGACAGGGGGGCGGGGGCCACGAGCAGTACTTC.

V gene TRBV7-2 combines with J gene TRBJ1-5; no reliable D call. V lost 5 bases, J lost 3 bases, and 14 bases lay in between. Germline CDR1 is SGHTA and CDR2 is FQGNSA. The CDR3 is 15 residues long. The CDR3 region has the DNA TGTGCCAGCAGCCTCCTGGCAGGAACCAATCAGCCCCAGCATTTT. Translation: CASSLLAGTNQPQHF.

As regards this clone: This CDR3 is also generated by other DNA sequences in the sample. This CDR3 is CASSLGQGATEAFF. CDR3 DNA sequence: TGCGCCAGCAGCTTGGGACAGGGGGCCACTGAAGCTTTCTTT. The chain is built from TRBV5-1 and TRBJ1-1; TRBD1 aligns across 10 bases. Germline V gene data show CDR1 as SGHRS and CDR2 as YFSETQ. The J segment lost 4 bases and the V segment lost 0 bases, leaving 0 bases of the junction unmatched. The CDR3 length is 14 residues.

The J gene is TRBJ2-7, the V gene TRBV6-5; 10 bases match TRBD1. Germline V gene data show CDR1 as MNHEY and CDR2 as SVGAGI. Trimming cost V 6 bases and J 4 bases; bases outside gene matches: 6. The CDR3 has 14 amino acids. Written as DNA, the CDR3 is TGTGCCAGCAGACTCGGGACAGGGGCATACGAGCAGTACTTC. Translation: CASRLGTGAYEQYF.

Only a few counts were recorded for this clone. The chain links TRBV6-6 to TRBJ1-2; maybe TRBD1 (6 bases). The germline V and J ends were trimmed by 6 bases and 6 bases, with 14 bases remaining between them. CDR3 length: 13 residues. Per the germline V gene, CDR1 is MNHNY and CDR2 is SVGAGI (reference sequence). CDR3 protein: CASSTMAGDGYTF. The CDR3 coding sequence is TGTGCCAGCAGCACTATGGCAGGGGATGGCTACACCTTC.

The V and J genes are TRBV7-8 and TRBJ2-7, with TRBD1 matching over 8 bases. Germline CDR1 SGHVS, CDR2 FQNEAQ. After removal of 4 bases from V and 3 bases from J, the junction contained 2 bases not matched to a gene. The CDR3 runs 13 residues. Written as DNA, the CDR3 is TGTGCCAGCAGCTGGGGACAGGACTACGAGCAGTACTTC. Protein product: CASSWGQDYEQYF.

A note on this clone: This sample includes further DNA sequences coding for the same CDR3. CDR3 loop: CASSLDPGSSYNEQFF. The CDR3 bases are TGTGCCAGCAGCTTAGATCCGGGTTCGTCCTACAATGAGCAGTTCTTC. The V gene is TRBV7-9, the J gene TRBJ2-1, with unresolved D. V was cut by 1 base and J by 1 base, with 11 bases left in between. The CDR3 covers 16 residues. Germline CDR1 reads SEHNR; CDR2 reads FQNEAQ (reference sequence).

The chain joins TRBV21-1 to TRBJ1-5; TRBD1 was called by the table and not checked on the DNA. TRBV21-1 is tagged as a pseudogene. The CDR3 length is 15 residues. The CDR3 DNA follows: TGTGCCAGCCATATGGCCGACAGGGTCGATCAGCCCCAGCATTTT. Translating it yields CASHMADRVDQPQHF.

This chain joins TRBV6-5 and TRBJ2-3, with D perhaps matching TRBD2 (7 bases). Germline V gene lookup returns CDR1 MNHEY and CDR2 SVGAGI. V was pared by 5 bases and J by 5 bases, with 14 bases between. This CDR3 spans 14 amino acids. For the CDR3, the DNA is TGTGCCAGCAGTACCCGGGGGGCTGAAGATACGCAGTATTTT. It is translated as CASSTRGAEDTQYF.

The chain uses TRBV2 and TRBJ2-7; 7 bases are shared with TRBD1. Germline V lookup: CDR1 SNHLY, CDR2 FYNNEI. The CDR3 length is 13 residues. The V and J ends lost 3 bases and 3 bases, in that order; junction bases with no gene match: 2. CDR3 DNA sequence: TGTGCCAGCAGTGATGGGACAGACTACGAGCAGTACTTC. Its protein is CASSDGTDYEQYF.

The chain has TRBV7-9 and TRBJ1-4, with 9 bases lining up with TRBD1. This CDR3 has 14 amino acids. J gave up 5 bases and V 5 bases, and 3 bases lay outside the gene matches. Germline lookup yields CDR1 SEHNR and CDR2 FQNEAQ (reference sequence). CDR3 sequence (DNA): TGTGCCAGCAGCGTTGGACAGGGGAATGAAAAACTGTTTTTT. Translation gives CASSVGQGNEKLFF.

The V gene is TRBV20-1, the J gene TRBJ2-4, with TRBD1 as a possible D gene (6 bases). V was shortened by 3 bases and J by 2 bases, with 14 bases between the two germline ends. Germline V gives CDR1 DFQATT, CDR2 SNEGSKA (reference sequence). The CDR3 is 15 residues long. CDR3 loop: CSASQMGATKNIQYF. For the CDR3, the DNA is TGCAGTGCTAGTCAAATGGGGGCGACCAAAAACATTCAGTACTTC.

The chain has TRBV6-5 and TRBJ2-1, with 13 bases identical to TRBD2. The CDR3 totals 15 residues. J lost 8 bases, V lost 5 bases, and 6 bases had no gene match. Looked up from germline, CDR1 is MNHEY and CDR2 is SVGAGI. The CDR3 coding sequence is TGTGCCAGCAGTCCTCGGACTAGCGGGAGTGATGAGCAGTTCTTC. It is translated as CASSPRTSGSDEQFF.

This clone was recorded once. The V call is TRBV11-2, the J call TRBJ1-1; TRBD1 matches at 7 bases. Germline trimming cut 4 bases from V and 7 bases from J; bases unmatched to any gene: 15. The germline CDR1 and CDR2 sequences are SGHAT and FQNNGV. The CDR3 runs 16 residues. The CDR3 coding sequence is TGTGCCAGCAGCTGGGTCGCCGGGACAGTAGTTATTGAAGCTTTCTTT. It specifies CASSWVAGTVVIEAFF.